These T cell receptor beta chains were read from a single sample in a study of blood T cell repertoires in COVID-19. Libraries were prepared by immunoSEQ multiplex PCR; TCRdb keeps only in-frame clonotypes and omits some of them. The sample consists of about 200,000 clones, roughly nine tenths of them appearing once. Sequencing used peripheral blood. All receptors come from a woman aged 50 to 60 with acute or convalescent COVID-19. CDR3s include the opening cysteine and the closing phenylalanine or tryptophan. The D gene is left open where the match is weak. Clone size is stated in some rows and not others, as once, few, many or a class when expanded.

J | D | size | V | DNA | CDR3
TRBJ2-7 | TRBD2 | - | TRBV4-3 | TGCGCCAGCAGCCTCTCCGGGACTAGAGTGTGGTACGAGCAGTACTTC | CASSLSGTRVWYEQYF
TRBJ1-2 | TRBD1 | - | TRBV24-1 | TGTGCCACCAGTGACCCGACAGGGGCCTATGGCTACACCTTC | CATSDPTGAYGYTF
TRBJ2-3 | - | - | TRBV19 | TGTGCCAGTAGTATAGACGGGCAGGGTGGCACAGATACGCAGTATTTT | CASSIDGQGGTDTQYF
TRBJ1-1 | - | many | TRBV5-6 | TGTGCCAGCAGCATCTACAGCTATATGAACACTGAAGCTTTCTTT | CASSIYSYMNTEAFF
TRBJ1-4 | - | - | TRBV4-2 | TGTGCCAGCAGCCAAGAAGGGGCTGTGGGGGAAAAACTGTTTTTT | CASSQEGAVGEKLFF
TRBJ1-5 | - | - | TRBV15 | TGTGCCACCAGCAGACCCCGGGGTCCGGGTAGCAATCAGCCCCAGCATTTT | CATSRPRGPGSNQPQHF
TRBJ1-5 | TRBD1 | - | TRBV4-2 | TGTGCCAGCAGCCCTGGGCAGGGGGCGGGGAATCAGCCCCAGCATTTT | CASSPGQGAGNQPQHF
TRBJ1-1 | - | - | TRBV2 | TGTGCCAGCAGTGAAGCGCTACAGTACAACACTGAAGCTTTCTTT | CASSEALQYNTEAFF
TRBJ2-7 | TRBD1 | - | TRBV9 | TGTGCCAGCAGCCCCCGACAGGGTTTCAGCGAGCAGTACTTC | CASSPRQGFSEQYF
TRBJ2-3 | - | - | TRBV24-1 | TGTGCCACCAGTGATTTGCCCGTGGCGGGGAGAGATACGCAGTATTTT | CATSDLPVAGRDTQYF
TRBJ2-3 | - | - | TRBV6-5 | TGTGCCAGCAGCCGACTTTCTGGAGATACGCAGTATTTT | CASSRLSGDTQYF
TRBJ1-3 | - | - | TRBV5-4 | TGTGCCAGCAGCCCACAGGCTAATCCTGGAAACACCATATATTTT | CASSPQANPGNTIYF
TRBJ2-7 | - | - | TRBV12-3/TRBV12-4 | TGTGCCAGCACCCCGCAGGGGTCCTACGAGCAGTACTTC | CASTPQGSYEQYF
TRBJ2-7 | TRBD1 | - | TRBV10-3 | TGTGCCATCAGAGTCGGACAGGGTCTCCGCGAGCAGTACTTC | CAIRVGQGLREQYF
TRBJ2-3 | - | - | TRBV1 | TGCACCAGCAGCCAAGACCCCTGTGGTAGCGGGGGGGCCGGTACGCAGTATTTT | CTSSQDPCGSGGAGTQYF
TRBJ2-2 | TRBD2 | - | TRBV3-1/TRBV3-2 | TGTGCCAGCAGTCCCGGGACTAGCGCCACCGGGGAGCTGTTTTTT | CASSPGTSATGELFF
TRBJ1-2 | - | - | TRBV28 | TGTGCCAGCAGTTTATCAGGCTATGGCTACACCTTC | CASSLSGYGYTF
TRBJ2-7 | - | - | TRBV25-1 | TGTGCCAGCACCCAGGGGTCGGGCACATACGAGCAGTACTTC | CASTQGSGTYEQYF
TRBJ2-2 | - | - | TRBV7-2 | TGTGCCAGCAGCGGTGAGGGGGTAGGGACCGGGGAGCTGTTTTTT | CASSGEGVGTGELFF
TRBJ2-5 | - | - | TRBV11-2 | TGTGCCAGCAGCTTATCTGGCGGGACCCAAGAGACCCAGTACTTC | CASSLSGGTQETQYF
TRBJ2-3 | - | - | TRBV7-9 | TGTGCCAGCAGCTTACGAGCGTCTAGCACAGATACGCAGTATTTT | CASSLRASSTDTQYF
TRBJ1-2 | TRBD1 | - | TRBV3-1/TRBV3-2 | TGTGCCAGCAGCCAAACAGGGGGATATGGCTACACCTTC | CASSQTGGYGYTF
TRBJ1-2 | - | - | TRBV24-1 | TGTGCCACCAGTGATGGGAGGACAACTAACTATGGCTACACCTTC | CATSDGRTTNYGYTF
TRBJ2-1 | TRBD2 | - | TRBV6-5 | TGTGCCAGCAAACTAGCGGGGGTTTCCTACAATGAGCAGTTCTTC | CASKLAGVSYNEQFF
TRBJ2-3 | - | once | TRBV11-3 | TGTGCCAGCAGCCAAGGGCGGGTTAGCACAGATACGCAGTATTTT | CASSQGRVSTDTQYF
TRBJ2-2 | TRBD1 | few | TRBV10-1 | TGCGCCACCGCGACAGGGACAACGAACACCGGGGAGCTGTTTTTT | CATATGTTNTGELFF
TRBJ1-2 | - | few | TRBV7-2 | TGTGCCAGCAGCTTATTGAGGGGGTCATATGGCTACACCTTC | CASSLLRGSYGYTF
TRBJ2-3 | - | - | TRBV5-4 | TGTGCCAGCAGCCCTCAGGGCCTCCGAGAGGATACGCAGTATTTT | CASSPQGLREDTQYF
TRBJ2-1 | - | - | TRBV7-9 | TGTGCCAGCAGCTTTTGGAGCTATCCCGCCAATGAGCAGTTCTTC | CASSFWSYPANEQFF